One sample yielded the 26 T cell receptor beta chains listed below, sequenced in a study of T cell repertoires in cytomegalovirus infection. What these receptors recognize is not known. TCRdb re-derived calls from the reads in MiXCR, one entry per CDR3 protein. The top ten clones hold around 11% of a sample with fewer than 950,000 distinct CDR3 sequences, approximately 32% of them seen once. Sequences were derived from cultured CD8+ T cells from PBMCs, sampled from culture after CMV antigen stimulation. The receptors stem from a human donor in good health (CMV status not recorded). Some clones in this sample may be carry-over from other donors' samples.

This clonotype was detected a few times. CDR3 protein: CASSYPDRGVNEQFF. For the CDR3, the DNA is TGTGCCAGCAGTTACCCCGACAGGGGGGTCAATGAGCAGTTCTTC. This sequence joins TRBV6-5 and TRBJ2-1, with 9 nucleotides matching TRBD1. Germline assignment: CDR1 MNHEY and CDR2 SVGAGI. V dropped 2 bases and J dropped 6; count of bases not matched to a gene: 5. The CDR3 is 15 amino acids.

This clonotype was detected ten times or more. The chain recombines TRBV27 with TRBJ1-3, with no clear D. The CDR3 runs 14 residues. Trimming pared 6 bases from V and 0 bases from J, leaving 9 bases between. The germline CDR1 and CDR2 sequences are MNHEY and SMNVEV (reference sequence). Written as DNA, the CDR3 is TGTGCCAGCAGGTCGGGGTACTCTGGAAACACCATATATTTT. Residues: CASRSGYSGNTIYF.

This clonotype has a count of ten or more. The rearrangement joins TRBV7-6 to TRBJ2-1; no firm D call. Germline-derived CDR1 and CDR2 are SGHVS and FNYEAQ. The CDR3 length is 14 residues. Trimming removed 4 bases at V and 8 bases at J, with 15 bases between. The CDR3 region is CASSYSGPMDEQFF. The DNA for the CDR3 is TGTGCCAGCAGCTATTCCGGCCCCATGGATGAGCAGTTCTTC.

The chain recombines TRBV9 with TRBJ2-3, with D possibly TRBD2 on 6 matching bases. The CDR3 sequence is 15 residues long. V was shortened by 4 bases and J by 1 base, with 13 bases between the two germline ends. In germline, CDR1 is SGDLS, CDR2 YYNGEE. The CDR3 DNA is TGTGCCAGCAGCCTACGACTAGGGCGCACAGATACGCAGTATTTT. Protein product: CASSLRLGRTDTQYF.

This chain uses TRBV7-9 with TRBJ2-2; D perhaps matches TRBD1 (5 bases). This CDR3 comprises 13 residues. Germline CDR1 is SEHNR and CDR2 is FQNEAQ (reference sequence). Trimming stripped 6 bases from V and 5 bases from J, with 10 bases between. CDR3 sequence (DNA): TGTGCCAGCAGGTCCAGGGCTACCGGGGAGCTGTTTTTT. Translated: CASRSRATGELFF.

The chain recombines TRBV7-7 with TRBJ2-2, with D possibly called TRBD1 or TRBD2 (5 bases each). This CDR3 contains 12 residues. CDR1 is SSHAT and CDR2 is FNYEAQ in the germline V gene (reference sequence). Here the CDR3 DNA reads TGTGCTGGGGCGGGGAACACCGGGGAGCTGTTTTTT. It yields the protein CAGAGNTGELFF.

The J gene is TRBJ1-2, the V gene TRBV6-4; D is undetermined. The germline gives CDR1 MRHNA, CDR2 SNTAGT. This CDR3 is built from 16 residues. The V end lost 3 bases, the J end lost 5 bases, and 19 bases lay between the germline ends. The CDR3 DNA is TGTGCCAGCAGTGAGTCCTATCAGCCCAGCCGTTATGGCTACACCTTC. Encoded protein: CASSESYQPSRYGYTF.

This chain links TRBV4-1 with TRBJ2-2; no definite D call. The ends were cut back, 2 bases at V and 4 bases at J, with 5 bases in the middle. Germline V gives CDR1 MGHRA, CDR2 YSYEKL. This CDR3 region has 13 residues. Here the CDR3 DNA reads TGCGCCAGCAGCCAACAGCTCACCGGGGAGCTGTTTTTT. It specifies CASSQQLTGELFF.

This chain joins TRBV6-1 and TRBJ2-1; D not certain. The CDR3 spans 13 residues. The V end was cut by 5 bases, the J end by 6 bases, with 11 bases between. Germline-derived CDR1 and CDR2 are MNHNS and SASEGT. The CDR3: CASSLRTLNEQFF. DNA of the CDR3: TGTGCCAGCAGTCTGAGGACCCTCAATGAGCAGTTCTTC.

This clonotype has at least ten counts. The chain carries TRBV11-2 and TRBJ1-4; tentatively, D is TRBD1 (6 bases). Trimming stripped 0 bases from V and 8 bases from J, with 10 bases between. The CDR3 is made up of 14 amino acids. From germline, CDR1 is SGHAT and CDR2 FQNNGV. The CDR3 DNA reads TGTGCCAGCAGCTTAGAGCCGGGGACAGAAAAACTGTTTTTT. Protein: CASSLEPGTEKLFF. Full variable domain (remainder filled in from reference TRBV11-2 and TRBJ1-4): EAGVAQSPRYKIIEKRQSVAFWCNPISGHATLYWYQQILGQGPKLLIQFQNNGVVDDSQLPKDRFSAERLKGVDSTLKIQPAKLEDSAVYLCASSLEPGTEKLFFGSGTQLSVL.

V gene TRBV12-3 or TRBV12-4 combines with J gene TRBJ1-1; D might be TRBD1 (6 bases). Trimming stripped 5 bases from V and 7 bases from J, with 11 bases between. This CDR3 is 12 amino acids long. The DNA for the CDR3 is TGTGCCAGCAGTCCCACAGGGCTTGAAGCTTTCTTT. This gives the protein CASSPTGLEAFF.

The chain links TRBV6-2 or TRBV6-3 to TRBJ1-5; no firm D call. The V gene's germline CDR1 is MNHEY and CDR2 SVGEGT. The CDR3 totals 12 residues. V was shortened by 2 bases and J by 9 bases, with 8 bases between the two germline ends. The CDR3 loop reads CASSYVAGPQHF. DNA of the CDR3: TGTGCCAGCAGTTACGTAGCGGGGCCCCAGCATTTT.

This clonotype was observed a few times. The V and J genes are TRBV6-5 and TRBJ1-2, with D possibly matching TRBD1 (5 bases). V lost 0 bases, J lost 3 bases, and 11 bases lay in between. Germline V lookup: CDR1 MNHEY, CDR2 SVGAGI. The CDR3 is made up of 15 amino acids. The CDR3 nucleotides read TGTGCCAGCAGTTACTCGATGGGGCTGCACTATGGCTACACCTTC. This encodes CASSYSMGLHYGYTF.

The table lists this clonotype with a few counts. The genes are TRBV6-1 and TRBJ1-2, with D possibly matching TRBD1 (6 bases). Germline CDR1 and CDR2: MNHNS and SASEGT. Trimming took off 2 bases at V and 7 bases at J, with 14 bases between the two ends. The CDR3 is made up of 14 amino acids. The CDR3, as DNA: TGTGCCAGCAGTGAAAACCCGGGGGCAGGTGGCTACACCTTC. This translates into CASSENPGAGGYTF.

There are a few counts of this clonotype. V is TRBV7-9 and J is TRBJ1-2; 7 bases agree with TRBD1. Germline CDR1 SEHNR, CDR2 FQNEAQ (reference sequence). Trimming cost V 4 bases and J 4 bases; bases outside gene matches: 3. The CDR3 totals 13 residues. This chain's CDR3 is CASSSGQTYGYTF. CDR3 bases: TGTGCCAGCAGCTCGGGACAGACCTATGGCTACACCTTC.

This clonotype was picked up many times. V usage is TRBV12-3 or TRBV12-4 and J usage is TRBJ2-2, with a weak D call TRBD1 (6 bases). With 6 bases removed from V and 4 bases from J, the gap between germline ends came to 18 bases. The CDR3 length is 16 residues. The CDR3 spells CASRLVWGQGTGELFF. CDR3 bases: TGTGCCAGCAGGCTGGTGTGGGGGCAAGGCACCGGGGAGCTGTTTTTT.

This clonotype has only a few counts. The V call is TRBV2, the J call TRBJ2-3; 10 positions match TRBD2. CDR3 length equals 17 residues. The V and J ends lost 11 bases and 1 base, in that order; junction bases with no gene match: 15. Germline lookup yields CDR1 SNHLY and CDR2 FYNNEI. The CDR3 sequence: CAREPGSSGGGTDTQYF. CDR3 sequence (DNA): TGTGCCCGAGAGCCGGGATCTAGCGGGGGAGGCACAGATACGCAGTATTTT. Looking up the rest from reference TRBV2 and TRBJ2-3 gives the full variable domain: EPEVTQTPSHQVTQMGQEVILRCVPISNHLYFYWYRQILGQKVEFLVSFYNNEISEKSEIFDDQFSVERPDGSNFTLKIRSTKLEDSAMYFCAREPGSSGGGTDTQYFGPGTRLTVL.

The chain recombines TRBV27 with TRBJ2-7, with 12 bases that match TRBD2. Unmatched junction bases numbered 7, after V lost 7 bases and J lost 0 bases. The CDR3 is 16 amino acids. Germline CDR1 reads MNHEY; CDR2 reads SMNVEV (reference sequence). CDR3 sequence: CASIGLAGPRSYEQYF. The CDR3 nucleotides are TGTGCCAGCATCGGACTAGCGGGACCACGCTCCTACGAGCAGTACTTC.

This clonotype was detected only a few times. V gene TRBV7-9 combines with J gene TRBJ2-6; TRBD1 matches 7 bases. This CDR3 has 16 residues. The germline V gene encodes CDR1 SEHNR and CDR2 FQNEAQ (reference sequence). The V gene end was trimmed by 8 bases and the J gene end by 0 bases; junction bases not matched to a gene: 7. CDR3 nucleotides: TGTGCCAGCGGGGACAGCCATCTCTCTGGGGCCAACGTCCTGACTTTC. Translating it yields CASGDSHLSGANVLTF.

This chain links TRBV6-1 with TRBJ2-7, with D tentatively TRBD1 (5 bases). V lost 8 bases and J 0 bases, leaving 17 bases between the germline ends. The CDR3 runs 15 residues. Germline V gene data show CDR1 as MNHNS and CDR2 as SASEGT. The CDR3 region is CASAKAVRGSYEQYV. Here the CDR3 DNA reads TGTGCCAGCGCTAAGGCAGTTAGGGGCTCCTACGAGCAGTACGTC.

The chain joins TRBV9 to TRBJ2-3, with 8 nucleotides matching TRBD1. The CDR3 covers 15 residues. Germline loops: CDR1 SGDLS, CDR2 YYNGEE. Unmatched junction bases numbered 2, after V lost 1 base and J lost 1 base. CDR3 sequence: CASSVPGQGTDTQYF. The CDR3 nucleotides are TGTGCCAGCAGCGTACCGGGACAGGGCACAGATACGCAGTATTTT. The whole variable domain, remainder taken from reference TRBV9 and TRBJ2-3, is DSGVTQTPKHLITATGQRVTLRCSPRSGDLSVYWYQQSLDQGLQFLIQYYNGEERAKGNILERFSAQQFPDLHSELNLSSLELGDSALYFCASSVPGQGTDTQYFGPGTRLTVL.

The chain links TRBV11-2 to TRBJ1-4; D unresolved. The V gene's germline CDR1 is SGHAT and CDR2 FQNNGV. The CDR3 totals 18 residues. Trimming removed 2 bases at V and 6 bases at J, with 22 bases between. The CDR3 reads CASSLWSANRHRDEKLFF. CDR3 in DNA: TGTGCCAGCAGCTTATGGTCAGCAAACCGACATCGGGATGAAAAACTGTTTTTT.

The chain recombines TRBV6-1 with TRBJ2-1, with TRBD1 matching 10 bases. This CDR3 region has 17 residues. V was clipped by 5 bases and J by 9 bases; unmatched bases: 16. Germline loops: CDR1 MNHNS, CDR2 SASEGT. CDR3 sequence reads: CASSYVRRDRGHSEQFF. The CDR3 nucleotides are TGTGCCAGCAGTTACGTTCGCCGGGACAGGGGCCACAGTGAGCAGTTCTTC.

V is TRBV29-1 and J is TRBJ2-1; D ambiguous. The length of the CDR3 is 14 residues. Germline assignment: CDR1 SQVTM and CDR2 ANQGSEA. Deletions cut 7 bases from V and 3 bases from J, with 16 bases between. This CDR3 is CSGWFPDGYNEQFF. Here the CDR3 DNA reads TGCAGCGGATGGTTCCCCGACGGCTACAATGAGCAGTTCTTC.

Notes on this clonotype: This may be a read error: a much more frequent sequence differs by one nucleotide. The rearrangement links TRBV7-2 to TRBJ1-1, with D unresolved. The CDR3 consists of 16 residues. Looked up from germline, CDR1 is SGHTA and CDR2 is FQGNSA. V lost 2 bases to trimming and J lost 4 bases, with 17 bases between them. CDR3 amino acids: CASSLSWQTMSTEAFF. The DNA for the CDR3 is TGTGCCAGCAGCTTATCGTGGCAAACCATGAGCACTGAAGCTTTCTTT.

The sample holds many counts of this clonotype. The V call is TRBV7-7, the J call TRBJ2-7; a possible D gene is TRBD2 (6 bases). CDR3 length: 16 residues. Per the germline V gene, CDR1 is SSHAT and CDR2 is FNYEAQ (reference sequence). The CDR3 sequence: CASSLDGLARPYEQYV. For the CDR3, the DNA is TGTGCTAGCAGCTTAGATGGCCTAGCGCGACCCTACGAGCAGTACGTC.